The following is a T cell receptor beta chain sequence with its context. Original processing notes: From reference gene primer amplification, estimates of nucleated cell counts were derived. Measured with immunoSEQ multiplex PCR; TCRdb has only the in-frame clones, and not every one. The V and J calls and clone size were taken over from that table, and D and trimming were inferred from the DNA. This table holds roughly 81,000 clones, about 83% found once. Unmatched junction bases numbered 11, after V lost 6 bases and J lost 7 bases. CDR3 size: 14 residues. Germline V gene lookup returns CDR1 WNHNN and CDR2 SYGVQD (reference sequence). This entry belongs to a study of blood T cell repertoires in COVID-19. Across the study: Sample material is recorded as cDNA or gDNA derived from T cells, B-cell-depleted T cells, or PBMCs.

The clonotype originates from an older man with active or convalescent COVID-19. V gene TRBV10-1 combines with J gene TRBJ2-7; the match to TRBD2 covers 8 bases. Input material: peripheral blood. This CDR3 reads CASSRTLAGQEQYF. CDR3 coding DNA: TGCGCCAGCAGCCGGACTCTAGCGGGTCAGGAGCAGTACTTC.